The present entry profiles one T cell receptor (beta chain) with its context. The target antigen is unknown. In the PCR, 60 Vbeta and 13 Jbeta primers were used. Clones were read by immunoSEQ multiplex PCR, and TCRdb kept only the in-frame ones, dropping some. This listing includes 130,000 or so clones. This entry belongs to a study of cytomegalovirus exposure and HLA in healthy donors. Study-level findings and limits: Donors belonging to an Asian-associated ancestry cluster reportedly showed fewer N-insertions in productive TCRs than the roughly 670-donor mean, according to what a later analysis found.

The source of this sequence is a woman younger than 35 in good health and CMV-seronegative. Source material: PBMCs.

The CDR3 is CASSPQGQDTGELFF. CDR3 nucleotide sequence: TGTGCCAGCAGCCCCCAGGGACAGGACACCGGGGAGCTGTTTTTT. This rearrangement joins TRBV7-2 to TRBJ2-2, with 8 bases matching TRBD1. Germline CDR1 reads SGHTA; CDR2 reads FQGNSA. V was clipped by 5 bases and J by 3 bases; unmatched bases: 5. The CDR3 is 15 residues long.